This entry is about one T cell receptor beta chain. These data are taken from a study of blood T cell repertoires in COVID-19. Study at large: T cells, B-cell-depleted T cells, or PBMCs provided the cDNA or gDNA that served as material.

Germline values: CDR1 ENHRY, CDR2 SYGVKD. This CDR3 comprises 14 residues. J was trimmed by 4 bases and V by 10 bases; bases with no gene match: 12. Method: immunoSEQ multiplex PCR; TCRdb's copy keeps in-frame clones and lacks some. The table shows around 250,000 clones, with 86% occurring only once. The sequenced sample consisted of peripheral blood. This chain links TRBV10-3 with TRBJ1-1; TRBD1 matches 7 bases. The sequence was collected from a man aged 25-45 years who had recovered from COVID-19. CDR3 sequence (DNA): TGTGCCACAACACAGGGCCCAGGGGGCACTGAAGCTTTCTTT. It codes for CATTQGPGGTEAFF.